This is a list of T cell receptor beta chains from one sample in a study of cytomegalovirus exposure and HLA in healthy donors. Sequencing used immunoSEQ multiplex PCR; TCRdb keeps in-frame clones, though not all of them. This repertoire shows 270,000 or so clones, roughly 91% found once; its top ten account for around 1.7%. The material sequenced was PBMCs. Receptors were obtained from a girl aged 2 to 10 in good health and CMV-seronegative. CDR3s include the opening cysteine and the closing phenylalanine or tryptophan.

v_gene	j_gene	CDR3aa
TRBV4-1	TRBJ2-3	CASSPQGPITDTQYF
TRBV7-7	TRBJ2-7	CASSPDRTSGEQYF
TRBV27	TRBJ2-5	CASRTGEETQYF
TRBV10-2	TRBJ2-5	CASRDQRGQETQYF
TRBV9	TRBJ2-7	CASSVGRGSYEQYF
TRBV10-3	TRBJ2-7	CAISGQGAYEQYF
TRBV19	TRBJ1-5	CASSMESGGNQPQHF
TRBV5-4	TRBJ2-1	CASSSGLAGGRSYNEQFF
TRBV19	TRBJ2-1	CASNRGALDGGSPYYNEQFF
TRBV10-2	TRBJ2-3	CASTYTDTQYF
TRBV5-1	TRBJ2-1	CASSLTKLAGGPKGEQFF
TRBV13	TRBJ1-1	CASSKPQGPLEAFF
TRBV9	TRBJ2-7	CASSVGGDREREQYF
TRBV5-1	TRBJ2-7	CASSLERGGYEWQYF
TRBV10-2	TRBJ2-1	CASTPMGRRGDEQFF
TRBV7-2	TRBJ2-3	CASSLDWRGAGDTQYF
TRBV27	TRBJ2-6	CASSPVPQSGANVLTF
TRBV19	TRBJ1-5	CASSTGQGNQPQHF
TRBV11-2	TRBJ1-5	CASSLQGQPQHF
TRBV7-2	TRBJ2-1	CASSPEPGSKFF
TRBV6-5	TRBJ2-7	CASSYYGTVSYEQYF
TRBV4-1	TRBJ2-1	CASSQTSGSYNEQFF
TRBV5-6	TRBJ1-2	CASSLASGGYTF
TRBV6-1	TRBJ1-5	CASSEAAVQPQHF
TRBV4-1	TRBJ1-2	CASSQGPRSDGGYTF
TRBV5-5	TRBJ1-3	CASSWHGGAGNTIYF
TRBV13	TRBJ2-1	CASSSRHSTSGTYNEQFF
TRBV2	TRBJ1-2	CASSHSGTGLRIPYGYTF
TRBV5-5	TRBJ2-1	CASSKRTGEGEQFF
TRBV5-6	TRBJ1-4	CASSLGPVEKLFF
TRBV5-1	TRBJ2-7	CASSLVGGPSSYEQYF
TRBV6-5	TRBJ1-2	CASSPSDRVRGYTF
TRBV6-1	TRBJ1-5	CASSKDRSRNQPQHF
TRBV9	TRBJ2-7	CASSVAWGGNYEQYF
TRBV7-9	TRBJ2-1	CASSDATSGRVEQFF
TRBV6-5	TRBJ2-5	CASSYGDRGQKTQYF
TRBV7-8	TRBJ1-1	CASSSPGGDSRKGAFF
TRBV10-1	TRBJ2-5	CASSAQGGTQYF
TRBV29-1	TRBJ2-1	CSVEVVGVSLYNEQFF
TRBV2	TRBJ1-1	CAIYGGADEAFF
TRBV28	TRBJ1-2	CASRRFRWGYTF
TRBV28	TRBJ1-5	CASSLVSGASNQPQHF
TRBV19	TRBJ2-5	CASSRTGQETQYF
TRBV6-5	TRBJ2-1	CASSYSNRINEQFF
TRBV11-1	TRBJ2-3	CASSLGTGMTDTQYF
TRBV4-2	TRBJ1-1	CASSGRGSTEAFF
TRBV10-3	TRBJ1-5	CAISGGGGGQPQHF
TRBV7-9	TRBJ1-3	CASSLDRESTGNTIYF
TRBV10-3	TRBJ1-2	CAIKGQGGPNYGYTF
TRBV30	TRBJ1-1	CAWIRGGRDQSEAFF
TRBV6-1	TRBJ1-3	CASSVQGFNTIYF
TRBV7-2	TRBJ2-7	CASSLGAGGFSYEQYF
TRBV7-9	TRBJ1-6	CASSWDTSDLHF
TRBV6-1	TRBJ1-1	CASSEGGTEAFF
TRBV7-9	TRBJ2-3	CASSLVGQGDTQYF